This T cell receptor (beta chain) was recovered during a study of Ad26.COV2.S vaccination and SARS-CoV-2 variants. Notes on the study in general: Higher spike-specific TCR breadth was found in vaccine recipients than in placebo recipients. Vaccine and placebo recipients had similar non-spike TCR breadth.

For this clone: Its specificity is unknown.

Treatment: some 19 received Ad26.COV2.S at low or high dose, single or two shots; 5 received placebo; per-sample allocation not given. At day 63 after the first vaccine or placebo injection, samples were drawn. Sequencing used immunoSEQ multiplex PCR; TCRdb keeps in-frame clones, though not all of them. The profile shows some 340,000 clones, approximately 86% of them singletons. This CDR3 has 14 amino acids. Germline assignment: CDR1 LGHDT and CDR2 YNNKEL (reference sequence). Trimming left V 4 bases short and J 6 bases short, with 15 bases between. Source: peripheral blood, taken in a trial of Ad26.COV2.S vaccine versus placebo. The clonotype originates from a person aged 18 to 59 who received the Ad26.COV2.S COVID-19 vaccine or a placebo. The chain couples TRBV3-1 (or the pseudogene TRBV3-2) to TRBJ1-2; maybe TRBD1 (6 bases). Here the CDR3 DNA reads TGTGCCAGCAGCCCCCCGGCCAGGGGAAATGGCTACACCTTC. Translation gives CASSPPARGNGYTF.